A single sample gave rise to the 27 T cell receptor beta chains below, sequenced in a study of blood T cell repertoires in COVID-19. This table comes from immunoSEQ multiplex PCR, and its TCRdb copy is limited to in-frame clones, with some not included. Of about 150,000 clones listed, approximately 84% are singletons. The specimen sequenced was peripheral blood. The receptors derive from a man between 65 and 80 years old with acute or convalescent COVID-19.

CDR3 bases: TGTGCCAGCAGACCTCAGGGGGCTGGGGAAAAACTGTTTTTT. This translates into CASRPQGAGEKLFF. The chain is built from TRBV6-5 and TRBJ1-4, with 8 positions matching TRBD1. The length of the CDR3 is 14 residues. Looked up from germline, CDR1 is MNHEY and CDR2 is SVGAGI. Trimming took 6 bases from V and 8 from J; bases not matched to a gene: 8.

The genes are TRBV3-1 (or the pseudogene TRBV3-2) and TRBJ1-5; TRBD1 is a possible D gene (5 bases). The CDR3 covers 14 residues. Germline V gives CDR1 LGHDT, CDR2 YNNKEL (reference sequence). V was cut by 0 bases and J by 9 bases, with 12 bases left in between. The DNA of the CDR3 is TGTGCCAGCAGCCAAGACTGGCAGGGTCCGCCCCAGCATTTT. It specifies CASSQDWQGPPQHF.

The chain recombines TRBV7-2 with TRBJ2-2; D is unclear. Germline assignment: CDR1 SGHTA and CDR2 FQGNSA. CDR3 size: 14 residues. V was trimmed by 5 bases and J by 2 bases, leaving 9 bases between them. CDR3 coding DNA: TGTGCCAGCAGCCCCAGAAGTAACACCGGGGAGCTGTTTTTT. Translation gives CASSPRSNTGELFF.

This rearrangement joins TRBV19 to TRBJ2-5; maybe TRBD1 (7 bases). Trimming shortened V by 2 bases and J by 5 bases, and 18 bases separated the two germline ends. The CDR3 runs to 16 residues. Germline values: CDR1 LNHDA, CDR2 SQIVND (reference sequence). The CDR3 sequence is CASSILSAGGTETQYF. In DNA, the CDR3 is TGTGCCAGTAGTATACTCTCAGCAGGGGGGACGGAGACCCAGTACTTC.

As for this clone: Here the CDR3 omits its conserved ending phenylalanine or tryptophan, so a read error is the likely source. No DNA is shown, since the ends of the CDR3 on it are uncertain; the CDR3 is the one TCRdb lists. The chain carries TRBV20-1 and TRBJ1-1; the table's TRBD1 call for D was not verified on the DNA. Germline CDR1 reads DFQATT; CDR2 reads SNEGSKA (reference sequence). Ends included, the CDR3 has 11 residues. The CDR3 loop is CSARVGQGTPS.

The V and J genes are TRBV5-1 and TRBJ1-1, with D possibly TRBD1 on 5 matching bases. Germline V gene lookup returns CDR1 SGHRS and CDR2 YFSETQ. Trimming stripped 6 bases from V and 4 bases from J, with 13 bases between. The CDR3 is 13 residues long. The CDR3 region has the DNA TGCGCCAGCACCCAGGGTACGGGCACTGAAGCTTTCTTT. Protein product: CASTQGTGTEAFF.

The chain joins TRBV11-2 to TRBJ2-7, with 13 bases lining up with TRBD2. J lost 4 bases, V lost 5 bases, and 5 bases had no gene match. The CDR3 length is 15 residues. In germline, CDR1 is SGHAT, CDR2 FQNNGV. The CDR3 sequence: CASSQTSGGVYEQYF. The CDR3 nucleotides are TGTGCCAGCAGCCAAACTAGCGGGGGGGTATACGAGCAGTACTTC. The full variable domain, with the rest looked up from reference TRBV11-2 and TRBJ2-7, is EAGVAQSPRYKIIEKRQSVAFWCNPISGHATLYWYQQILGQGPKLLIQFQNNGVVDDSQLPKDRFSAERLKGVDSTLKIQPAKLEDSAVYLCASSQTSGGVYEQYFGPGTRLTVT.

In this sample, this clone turned up many times. The V and J genes are TRBV13 and TRBJ2-3; 10 bases are shared with TRBD2. The CDR3 runs 15 residues. Germline V lookup: CDR1 PRHDT, CDR2 FYEKMQ (reference sequence). After removal of 5 bases from V and 3 bases from J, the junction contained 5 bases not matched to a gene. DNA of the CDR3: TGTGCCAGCAGCGACCTTAGCGGGAGGACAGATACGCAGTATTTT. Encoded protein: CASSDLSGRTDTQYF.

Concerning this clone: Other DNA sequences in the same sample also yield this CDR3. The chain combines TRBV6-5 with TRBJ2-2; perhaps TRBD1 as D (6 bases). V was pared by 7 bases and J by 1 base, with 10 bases between. The germline V gene has CDR1 MNHEY and CDR2 SVGAGI. The CDR3 is 14 residues long. CDR3 in amino acids: CASNLGQNTGELFF. Here the CDR3 DNA reads TGTGCCAGCAATCTGGGACAGAACACCGGGGAGCTGTTTTTT.

This clone was observed once. This chain connects TRBV20-1 to TRBJ1-4, with no clear D. V was cut by 3 bases and J by 12 bases, with 17 bases left in between. This CDR3 has 13 residues. Germline V CDR1 and CDR2: DFQATT, SNEGSKA (reference sequence). The CDR3 nucleotides are TGCAGTGCTAGTGGTCAGAACCTGGAGGAACTGTTTTTT. Encoded protein: CSASGQNLEELFF.

This clone was seen more than once but under ten times. The J gene is TRBJ1-6, the V gene TRBV5-6; the D gene is possibly TRBD1 (5 bases). The CDR3 totals 16 residues. The germline gives CDR1 SGHDT, CDR2 YYEEEE. V gave up 4 bases and J gave up 10 bases, with 21 bases separating them. The CDR3 DNA sequence: TGTGCCAGCAGCCTTACTGGGGCGGTGGCTTCGTCACCCCTCCACTTT. Residues: CASSLTGAVASSPLHF. The full variable domain, completed using reference TRBV5-6 and TRBJ1-6, is DAGVTQSPTHLIKTRGQQVTLRCSPKSGHDTVSWYQQALGQGPQFIFQYYEEEERQRGNFPDRFSGHQFPNYSSELNVNALLLGDSALYLCASSLTGAVASSPLHFGNGTRLTVT.

This clone was seen only a few times. The chain carries TRBV4-1 and TRBJ2-6; D not certain. The CDR3 sequence is 17 residues long. The V and J ends lost 4 bases and 0 bases respectively, with 13 bases between them. CDR1 is MGHRA and CDR2 is YSYEKL in the germline V gene. The CDR3 loop is CASSLQVLVSGANVLTF. CDR3 DNA: TGCGCCAGCAGCCTCCAGGTTCTCGTCTCTGGGGCCAACGTCCTGACTTTC.

The V call is TRBV19, the J call TRBJ1-3; 7 bases map to TRBD1. Germline lookup yields CDR1 LNHDA and CDR2 SQIVND (reference sequence). The V gene end was trimmed by 4 bases and the J gene end by 3 bases; junction bases not matched to a gene: 3. CDR3 length: 14 amino acids. The CDR3 nucleotides read TGTGCCAGTAGTACCACAGGGGATGGAAACACCATATATTTT. Translating it yields CASSTTGDGNTIYF.

The chain carries TRBV10-1 and TRBJ1-2; D gene ambiguous. The CDR3 is 13 amino acids. V lost 0 bases to trimming and J lost 7 bases, with 9 bases between them. Germline CDR1 is WNHNN and CDR2 is SYGVQD (reference sequence). The CDR3: CASSESSVAGYTF. The DNA for the CDR3 is TGCGCCAGCAGTGAGTCGTCAGTGGCTGGCTACACCTTC.

V and J are TRBV9 and TRBJ1-3; D unclear. This CDR3 contains 17 residues. The germline V and J ends were trimmed by 0 bases and 2 bases, with 15 bases remaining between them. Per the germline V gene, CDR1 is SGDLS and CDR2 is YYNGEE. In nucleotides, the CDR3 is TGTGCCAGCAGCGTAGCTAGGAGGGTTCAGGCTGGAAACACCATATATTTT. Protein product: CASSVARRVQAGNTIYF.

This chain links TRBV28 with TRBJ2-1; 9 positions agree with TRBD1. CDR3 length: 13 amino acids. Germline-derived CDR1 and CDR2 are MDHEN and SYDVKM. The J segment lost 6 bases and the V segment lost 6 bases, leaving 3 bases of the junction unmatched. The CDR3 spells CASRPTGGNEQFF. CDR3 coding DNA: TGTGCCAGCAGACCGACAGGGGGCAATGAGCAGTTCTTC.

This sequence joins TRBV11-3 and TRBJ2-1, with D maybe TRBD2 (5 bases). Germline CDR1 and CDR2: SGHNT and YENEEA. V lost 1 base and J lost 0, with 7 bases in between. The CDR3 contains 15 residues. CDR3 loop: CASSLGGSSYNEQFF. As DNA, the CDR3 is TGTGCCAGCAGCTTAGGAGGGAGCTCCTACAATGAGCAGTTCTTC. The full variable domain, rest sourced from reference TRBV11-3 and TRBJ2-1, is EAGVVQSPRYKIIEKKQPVAFWCNPISGHNTLYWYLQNLGQGPELLIRYENEEAVDDSQLPKDRFSAERLKGVDSTLKIQPAELGDSAVYLCASSLGGSSYNEQFFGPGTRLTVL.

This clone showed up just once. The CDR3 loop is CAISESIYGTRESRGNYNEQFF. The CDR3 DNA reads TGTGCCATCAGTGAGTCGATCTACGGGACTAGAGAGTCCAGGGGCAACTACAATGAGCAGTTCTTC. The V call is TRBV10-3, the J call TRBJ2-1, with 8 bases identical to TRBD2. This CDR3 has 22 residues. Germline CDR1 reads ENHRY; CDR2 reads SYGVKD. After removal of 0 bases from V and 3 bases from J, the junction contained 22 bases not matched to a gene.

This sequence joins TRBV30 and TRBJ1-5, with 8 bases that match TRBD1. There are 14 residues in the CDR3. V lost 5 bases, J lost 5 bases, and 8 bases stayed unmatched. Germline V CDR1 and CDR2: GTSNPN, SVGIG (reference sequence). The CDR3 sequence: CAWGGGQGHQPQHF. The CDR3 region has the DNA TGTGCCTGGGGGGGAGGACAGGGCCATCAGCCCCAGCATTTT.

A single count supports this clone. The genes are TRBV6-5 and TRBJ2-2; D is perhaps TRBD1 (6 bases). Germline loops: CDR1 MNHEY, CDR2 SVGAGI. V was pared by 0 bases and J by 6 bases, with 14 bases between. The length of the CDR3 is 16 residues. The CDR3: CASSYSTRGSAGELFF. The CDR3 region has the DNA TGTGCCAGCAGTTACTCGACCAGGGGTAGCGCCGGGGAGCTGTTTTTT.

The chain carries TRBV15 and TRBJ2-5; TRBD2 aligns across 16 bases. The germline gives CDR1 LNHNV, CDR2 YYDKDF (reference sequence). The CDR3 contains 18 residues. After removal of 1 base from V and 4 bases from J, the junction contained 6 bases not matched to a gene. DNA for the CDR3: TGTGCCACCAGCAGAGTCGGGACTAGCGGGAGGGTCTCAGAGACCCAGTACTTC. This encodes CATSRVGTSGRVSETQYF.

The J gene is TRBJ1-3, the V gene TRBV7-9, with D unresolved. Between the trimmed V and J ends, which lost 1 base and 4 bases, there was a span of 8 bases. Germline V gene sequence: CDR1 SEHNR, CDR2 FQNEAQ (reference sequence). The CDR3 extends over 14 amino acids. CDR3 sequence (DNA): TGTGCCAGCAGCTTAGGAGTCGAAGGAAACACCATATATTTT. Protein: CASSLGVEGNTIYF.

The rearrangement links TRBV29-1 to TRBJ2-5; tentatively, D is TRBD1 (5 bases). Germline V gives CDR1 SQVTM, CDR2 ANQGSEA. The CDR3 has 12 residues. Trimming took off 7 bases at V and 3 bases at J, with 12 bases between the two ends. CDR3 loop: CSDRTTKETQYF. DNA for the CDR3: TGCAGCGACAGGACCACTAAAGAGACCCAGTACTTC.

The chain is built from TRBV12-3 or TRBV12-4 and TRBJ2-7, with TRBD2 as a possible D gene (6 bases). This CDR3 spans 13 amino acids. With 2 bases removed from V and 5 bases from J, the gap between germline ends came to 10 bases. CDR3 DNA sequence: TGTGCCAGCAGTTTATACCCTAGCGACGAGCAGTACTTC. Translated: CASSLYPSDEQYF.

The V call is TRBV7-9, the J call TRBJ2-1; 9 positions match TRBD2. Germline CDR1 and CDR2: SEHNR and FQNEAQ (reference sequence). The CDR3 is 15 amino acids. V lost 5 bases and J lost 8; bases outside the gene matches: 10. The CDR3, as DNA: TGTGCCAGCAGCCCGACCGCGGGGGGGCCGCATGAGCAGTTCTTC. Encoded protein: CASSPTAGGPHEQFF.

The V and J genes are TRBV28 and TRBJ1-1; D possibly corresponds to TRBD1 (6 bases). The CDR3 spans 11 residues. V was pared by 9 bases and J by 5 bases, with 10 bases between. Germline V gives CDR1 MDHEN, CDR2 SYDVKM. CDR3 residues: CASAGVTEAFF. In nucleotides, the CDR3 is TGTGCCAGTGCAGGGGTGACTGAAGCTTTCTTT.

Remarks on this clone: Distinct nucleotide sequences in the sample also encode this CDR3. The genes are TRBV11-2 and TRBJ1-1; tentatively, D is TRBD1 (5 bases). CDR3 size: 12 residues. The germline gives CDR1 SGHAT, CDR2 FQNNGV. The V gene lost 4 bases and the J gene lost 5 bases, with 8 bases spanning the gap. CDR3 sequence: CASSSQGTEAFF. The CDR3 nucleotides are TGTGCCAGCAGCTCGCAGGGTACTGAAGCTTTCTTT.